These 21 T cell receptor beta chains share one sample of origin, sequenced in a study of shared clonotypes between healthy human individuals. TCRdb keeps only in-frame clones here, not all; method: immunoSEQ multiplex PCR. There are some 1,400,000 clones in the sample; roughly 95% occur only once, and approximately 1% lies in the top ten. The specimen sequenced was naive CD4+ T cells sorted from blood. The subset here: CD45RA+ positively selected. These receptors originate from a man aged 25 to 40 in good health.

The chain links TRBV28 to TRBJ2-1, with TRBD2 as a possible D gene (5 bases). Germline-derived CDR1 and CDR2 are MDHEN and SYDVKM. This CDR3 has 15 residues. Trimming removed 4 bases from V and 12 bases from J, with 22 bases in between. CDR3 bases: TGTGCCAGCAGTTCCGAACAGCGGCGAGTCCAACGGCAGTTCTTC. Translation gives CASSSEQRRVQRQFF. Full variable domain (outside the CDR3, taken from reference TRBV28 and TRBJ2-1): DVKVTQSSRYLVKRTGEKVFLECVQDMDHENMFWYRQDPGLGLRLIYFSYDVKMKEKGDIPEGYSVSREKKERFSLILESASTNQTSMYLCASSSEQRRVQRQFFGPGTRLTVL.

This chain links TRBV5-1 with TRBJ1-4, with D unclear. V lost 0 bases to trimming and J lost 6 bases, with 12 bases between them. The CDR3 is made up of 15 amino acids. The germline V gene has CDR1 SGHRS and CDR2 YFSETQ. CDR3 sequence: CASSLGAGGYEKLFF. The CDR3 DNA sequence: TGCGCCAGCAGCTTGGGGGCAGGTGGATATGAAAAACTGTTTTTT.

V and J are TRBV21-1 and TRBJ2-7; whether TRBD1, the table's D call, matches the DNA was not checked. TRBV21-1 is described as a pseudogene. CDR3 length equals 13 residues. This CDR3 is CASSKRQTHEQYF. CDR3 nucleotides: TGTGCCAGCAGCAAGCGACAGACGCACGAGCAGTACTTC.

CDR3: CASSLPVAGVNTEAFF. Written as DNA, the CDR3 is TGTGCCAGCAGTTTACCGGTGGCAGGGGTGAACACTGAAGCTTTCTTT. The chain joins TRBV28 to TRBJ1-1; maybe TRBD1 (6 bases). This CDR3 contains 16 residues. Per germline, CDR1 MDHEN and CDR2 SYDVKM. Trimming left V 2 bases short and J 0 bases short, with 13 bases between.

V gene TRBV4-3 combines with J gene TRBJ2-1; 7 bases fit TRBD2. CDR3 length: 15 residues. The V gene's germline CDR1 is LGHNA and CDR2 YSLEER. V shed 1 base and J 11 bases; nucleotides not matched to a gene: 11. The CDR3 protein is CASSQGGGEEDKQFF. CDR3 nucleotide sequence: TGCGCCAGCAGCCAAGGGGGAGGGGAAGAAGATAAGCAGTTCTTC.

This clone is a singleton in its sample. The CDR3 region has the DNA TGTGCCAGCAGTATCAGAGCCATTATTTATGGCTACACCTTC. It translates to CASSIRAIIYGYTF. This chain uses TRBV6-1 with TRBJ1-2; D unclear. Between the trimmed V and J ends, which lost 5 bases and 5 bases, there was a span of 15 bases. CDR1 is MNHNS and CDR2 is SASEGT in the germline V gene. The CDR3 is 14 residues long.

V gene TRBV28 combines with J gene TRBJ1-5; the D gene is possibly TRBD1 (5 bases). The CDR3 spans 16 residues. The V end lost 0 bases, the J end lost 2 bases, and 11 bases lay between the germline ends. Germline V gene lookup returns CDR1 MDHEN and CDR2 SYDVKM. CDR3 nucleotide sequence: TGTGCCAGCAGTTTATGGGGGGAAACTGGCAATCAGCCCCAGCATTTT. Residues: CASSLWGETGNQPQHF.

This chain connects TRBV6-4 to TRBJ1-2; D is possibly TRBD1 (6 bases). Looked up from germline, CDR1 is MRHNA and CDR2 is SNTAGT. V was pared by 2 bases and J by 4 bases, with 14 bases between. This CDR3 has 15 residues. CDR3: CASSDLGGEGYGYTF. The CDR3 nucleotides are TGTGCCAGCAGTGACCTGGGGGGCGAAGGCTATGGCTACACCTTC.

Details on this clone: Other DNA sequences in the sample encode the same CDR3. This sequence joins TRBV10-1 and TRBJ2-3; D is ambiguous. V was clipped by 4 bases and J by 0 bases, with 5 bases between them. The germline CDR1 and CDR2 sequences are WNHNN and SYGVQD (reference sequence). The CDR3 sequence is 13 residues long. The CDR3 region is CASSASSTDTQYF. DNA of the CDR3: TGCGCCAGCAGTGCTAGTAGCACAGATACGCAGTATTTT.

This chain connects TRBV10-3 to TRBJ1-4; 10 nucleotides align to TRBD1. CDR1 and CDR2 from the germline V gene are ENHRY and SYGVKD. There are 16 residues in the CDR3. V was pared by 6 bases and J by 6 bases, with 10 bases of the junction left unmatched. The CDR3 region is CAISPLFGTGDEKLFF. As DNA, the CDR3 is TGTGCCATCAGCCCTCTATTCGGGACAGGGGATGAAAAACTGTTTTTT.

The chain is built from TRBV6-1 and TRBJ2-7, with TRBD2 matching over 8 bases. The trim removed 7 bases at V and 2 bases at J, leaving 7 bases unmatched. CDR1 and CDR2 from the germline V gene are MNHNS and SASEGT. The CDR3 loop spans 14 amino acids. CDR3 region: CASNDGGATYEQYF. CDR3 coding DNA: TGTGCCAGCAACGACGGGGGGGCAACCTACGAGCAGTACTTC.

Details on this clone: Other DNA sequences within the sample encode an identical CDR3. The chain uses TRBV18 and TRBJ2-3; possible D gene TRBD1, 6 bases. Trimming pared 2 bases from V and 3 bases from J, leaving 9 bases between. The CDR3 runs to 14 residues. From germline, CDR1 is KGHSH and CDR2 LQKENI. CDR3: CASSPLGATDTQYF. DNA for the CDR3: TGTGCCAGCTCACCATTGGGGGCGACAGATACGCAGTATTTT.

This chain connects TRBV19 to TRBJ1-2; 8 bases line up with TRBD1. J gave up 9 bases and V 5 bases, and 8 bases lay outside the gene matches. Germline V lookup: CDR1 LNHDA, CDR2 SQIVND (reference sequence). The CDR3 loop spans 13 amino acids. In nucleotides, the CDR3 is TGTGCCAGTAGTCTCGGACAGGGTGTAAGCTACACCTTC. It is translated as CASSLGQGVSYTF.

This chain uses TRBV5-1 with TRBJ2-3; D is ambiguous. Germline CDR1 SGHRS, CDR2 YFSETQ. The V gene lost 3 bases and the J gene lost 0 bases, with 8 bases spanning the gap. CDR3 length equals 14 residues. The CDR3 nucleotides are TGCGCCAGCAGCTGGAGCGATAGCACAGATACGCAGTATTTT. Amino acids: CASSWSDSTDTQYF.

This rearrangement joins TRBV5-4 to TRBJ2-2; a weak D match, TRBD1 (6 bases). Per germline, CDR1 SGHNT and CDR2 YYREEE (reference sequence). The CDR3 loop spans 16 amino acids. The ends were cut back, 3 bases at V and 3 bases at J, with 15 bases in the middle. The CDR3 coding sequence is TGTGCCAGCAGCTCTGCCCTGGCAGGGGACACCGGGGAGCTGTTTTTT. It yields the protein CASSSALAGDTGELFF.

DNA for the CDR3: TGTGCCAGCAGCTTGTTGGCCCGATCCAGCTTTAACACTGAAGCTTTCTTT. This gives the protein CASSLLARSSFNTEAFF. This chain connects TRBV5-5 to TRBJ1-1; D remains unclear. Per germline, CDR1 SGHKS and CDR2 YYEKEE (reference sequence). The CDR3 totals 17 residues. Deletions cut 1 base from V and 2 bases from J, with 18 bases between. Looking up the rest from reference TRBV5-5 and TRBJ1-1 gives the full variable domain: DAGVTQSPTHLIKTRGQQVTLRCSPISGHKSVSWYQQVLGQGPQFIFQYYEKEERGRGNFPDRFSARQFPNYSSELNVNALLLGDSALYLCASSLLARSSFNTEAFFGQGTRLTVV.

CDR3 sequence reads: CASEQDYGYTF. DNA of the CDR3: TGTGCCAGCGAGCAGGACTATGGCTACACCTTC. The rearrangement links TRBV19 to TRBJ1-2; D gene uncertain. V lost 9 bases and J lost 3, with 8 bases in between. CDR1 is LNHDA and CDR2 is SQIVND in the germline V gene (reference sequence). The CDR3 has 11 residues.

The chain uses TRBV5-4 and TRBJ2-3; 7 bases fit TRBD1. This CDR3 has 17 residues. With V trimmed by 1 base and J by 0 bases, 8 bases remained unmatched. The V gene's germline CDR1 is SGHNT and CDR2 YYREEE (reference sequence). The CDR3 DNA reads TGTGCCAGCAGCTTGAGACAGGGCCCGGTTAGCACAGATACGCAGTATTTT. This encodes CASSLRQGPVSTDTQYF.

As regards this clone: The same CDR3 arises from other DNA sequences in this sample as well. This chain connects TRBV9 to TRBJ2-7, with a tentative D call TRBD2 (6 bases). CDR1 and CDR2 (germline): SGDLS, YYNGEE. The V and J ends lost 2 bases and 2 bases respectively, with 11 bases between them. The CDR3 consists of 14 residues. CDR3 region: CASSVGSEPYEQYF. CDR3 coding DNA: TGTGCCAGCAGCGTCGGGAGCGAACCCTACGAGCAGTACTTC. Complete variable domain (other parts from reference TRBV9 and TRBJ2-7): DSGVTQTPKHLITATGQRVTLRCSPRSGDLSVYWYQQSLDQGLQFLIQYYNGEERAKGNILERFSAQQFPDLHSELNLSSLELGDSALYFCASSVGSEPYEQYFGPGTRLTVT.

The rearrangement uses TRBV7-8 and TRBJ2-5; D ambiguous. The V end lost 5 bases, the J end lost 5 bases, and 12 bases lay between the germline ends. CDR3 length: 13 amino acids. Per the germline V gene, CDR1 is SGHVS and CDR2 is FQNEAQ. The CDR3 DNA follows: TGTGCCAGCAGCCCAACCTCGTGGGAGACCCAGTACTTC. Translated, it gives CASSPTSWETQYF.

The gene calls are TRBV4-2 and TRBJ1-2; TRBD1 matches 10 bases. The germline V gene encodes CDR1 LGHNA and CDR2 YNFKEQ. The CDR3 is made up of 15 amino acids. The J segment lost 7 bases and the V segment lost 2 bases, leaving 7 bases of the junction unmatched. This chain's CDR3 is CASSQKGTGVLGYTF. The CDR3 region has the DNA TGTGCCAGCAGCCAAAAAGGGACAGGGGTCCTTGGCTACACCTTC.